This T cell receptor beta chain is drawn from a study of monozygotic twins with inflammatory bowel disease. The study's findings and limits: Other individuals had fewer clonotypes in common with IBD patients than with healthy twins, especially with disease activity. The data did not back a single strong IBD-associated clonotype or signal.

A remark on this clonotype: Its target is not known.

Each UMI harboured a 6-nucleotide sample barcode and was appended via template switching. Two nested PCRs, run for approximately 16 and 9 cycles, were applied to TCRalpha and TCRbeta cDNA. TCRdb reprocessed the 5' RACE reads, with one entry per CDR3 protein and no DNA. In total, the table holds a few hundred thousand distinct CDR3 sequences. This receptor was taken from a human donor with ulcerative colitis or Crohn's disease, or a healthy co-twin of an affected twin (not recorded which). Sequenced sample: blood.

This CDR3 is CASSPNSQSSGNTIYF. The rearrangement joins TRBV18 to TRBJ1-3. CDR1 KGHSH and CDR2 LQKENI come from the germline V gene. The CDR3 runs 16 residues.